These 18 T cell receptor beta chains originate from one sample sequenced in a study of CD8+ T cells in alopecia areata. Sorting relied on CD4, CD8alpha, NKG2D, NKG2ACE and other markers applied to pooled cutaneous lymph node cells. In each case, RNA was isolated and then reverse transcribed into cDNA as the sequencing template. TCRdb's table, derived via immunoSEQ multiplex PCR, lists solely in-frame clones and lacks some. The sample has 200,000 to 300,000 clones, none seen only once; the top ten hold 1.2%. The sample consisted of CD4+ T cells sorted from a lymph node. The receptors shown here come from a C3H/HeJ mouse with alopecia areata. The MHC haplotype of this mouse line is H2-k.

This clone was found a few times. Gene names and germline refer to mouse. CDR3 sequence: CAWSGTGANTEVFF. Incomplete CDR3 DNA: TGTGCCTGGAGCGGAACAGGGGCAAACACA. This rearrangement joins TRBV31 to TRBJ1-1; 7 positions agree with TRBD1. The CDR3 end lies 4 residues beyond the end of the read and is filled in from the germline J gene. Germline V gene sequence: CDR1 GKSSPN, CDR2 SITVG. Trimming cost V 3 bases and J 0 bases; bases outside gene matches: 4. The CDR3 length is 14 residues.

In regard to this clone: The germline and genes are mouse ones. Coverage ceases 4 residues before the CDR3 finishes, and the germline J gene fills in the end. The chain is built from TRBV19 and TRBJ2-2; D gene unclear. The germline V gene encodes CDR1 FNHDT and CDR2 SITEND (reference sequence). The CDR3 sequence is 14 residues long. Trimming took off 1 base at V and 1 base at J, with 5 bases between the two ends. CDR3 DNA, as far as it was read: TGTGCCAGCAGTATACCAGAAAACACCGGG. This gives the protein CASSIPENTG. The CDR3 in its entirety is CASSIPENTGQLYF.

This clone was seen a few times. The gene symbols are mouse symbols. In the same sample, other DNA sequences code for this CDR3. CDR3 sequence reads: CASSDAGTGGTGQLYF. The sequenced part of the CDR3 DNA is TGTGCCAGCAGTGATGCCGGGACAGGAGGCACCGGG. The chain is built from TRBV13-1 and TRBJ2-2; 8 bases map to TRBD1. The read gets to within 4 residues of the CDR3 end, and the germline J gene fills in the rest. The CDR3 is 16 residues long. J gave up 4 bases and V 0 bases, and 5 bases lay outside the gene matches. Germline V gene sequence: CDR1 NSHNY, CDR2 SYGAGN.

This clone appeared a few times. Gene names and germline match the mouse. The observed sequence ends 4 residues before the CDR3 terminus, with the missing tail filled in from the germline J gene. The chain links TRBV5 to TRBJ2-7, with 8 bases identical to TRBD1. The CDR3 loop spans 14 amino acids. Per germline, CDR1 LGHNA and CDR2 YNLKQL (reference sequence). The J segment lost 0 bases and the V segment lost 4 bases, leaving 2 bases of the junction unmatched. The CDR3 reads CASSLQGVSYEQYF. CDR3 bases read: TGTGCCAGCAGCCTACAGGGGGTCTCCTAT.

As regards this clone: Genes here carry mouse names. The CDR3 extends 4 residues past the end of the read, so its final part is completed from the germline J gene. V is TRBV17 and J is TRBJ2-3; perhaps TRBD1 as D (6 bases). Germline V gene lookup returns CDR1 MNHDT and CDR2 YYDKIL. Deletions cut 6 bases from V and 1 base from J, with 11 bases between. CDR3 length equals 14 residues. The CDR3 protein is CASSLRGGAETLYF. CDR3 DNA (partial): TGTGCTAGCAGCCTCAGGGGTGGTGCAGAA.

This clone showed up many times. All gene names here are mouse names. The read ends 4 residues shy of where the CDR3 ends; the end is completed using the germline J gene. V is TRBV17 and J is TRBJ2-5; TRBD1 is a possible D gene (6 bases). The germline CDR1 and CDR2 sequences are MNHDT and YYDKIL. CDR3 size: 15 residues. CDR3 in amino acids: CASSRPRGNEDTQYF. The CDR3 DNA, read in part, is TGTGCTAGCAGTAGACCCAGGGGAAATGAAGAC.

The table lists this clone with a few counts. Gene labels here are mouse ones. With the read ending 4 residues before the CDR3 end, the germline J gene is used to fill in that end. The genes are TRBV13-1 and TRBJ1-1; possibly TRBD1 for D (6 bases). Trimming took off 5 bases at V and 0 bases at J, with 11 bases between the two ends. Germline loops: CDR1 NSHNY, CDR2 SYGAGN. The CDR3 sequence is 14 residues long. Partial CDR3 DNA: TGTGCCAGCAGACCCAGACAGGCAAACACA. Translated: CASRPRQANT. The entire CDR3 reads CASRPRQANTEVFF.

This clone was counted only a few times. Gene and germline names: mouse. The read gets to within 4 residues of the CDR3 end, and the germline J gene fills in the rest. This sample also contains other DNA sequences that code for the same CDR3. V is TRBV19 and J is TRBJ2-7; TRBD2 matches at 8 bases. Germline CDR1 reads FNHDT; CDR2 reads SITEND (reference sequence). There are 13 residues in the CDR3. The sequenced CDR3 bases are TGTGCCAGCAGTATCAACTGGGGGTAT. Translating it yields CASSINWGY. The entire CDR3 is CASSINWGYEQYF.

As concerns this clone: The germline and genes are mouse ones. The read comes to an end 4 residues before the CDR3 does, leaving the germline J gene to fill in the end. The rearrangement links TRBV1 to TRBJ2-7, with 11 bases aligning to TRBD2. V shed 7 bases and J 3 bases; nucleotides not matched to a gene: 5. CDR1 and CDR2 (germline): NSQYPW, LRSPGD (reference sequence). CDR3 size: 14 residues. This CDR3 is CTCTRDWGSYEQYF. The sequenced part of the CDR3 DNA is TGCACCTGCACCCGGGACTGGGGGAGCTAT. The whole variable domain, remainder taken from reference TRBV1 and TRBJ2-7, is VTLLEQNPRWRLVPRGQAVNLRCILKNSQYPWMSWYQQDLQKQLQWLFTLRSPGDKEVKSLPGADYLATRVTDTELRLQVANMSQGRTLYCTCTRDWGSYEQYFGPGTRLTVL.

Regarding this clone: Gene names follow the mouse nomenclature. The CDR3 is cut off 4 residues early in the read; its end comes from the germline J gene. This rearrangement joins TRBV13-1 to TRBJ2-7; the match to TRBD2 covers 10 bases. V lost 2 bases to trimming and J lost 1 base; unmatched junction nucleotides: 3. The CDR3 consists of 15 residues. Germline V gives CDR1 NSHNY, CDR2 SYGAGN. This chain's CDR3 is CASSEEDWGSYEQYF. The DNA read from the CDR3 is TGTGCCAGCAGTGAAGAGGACTGGGGGTCCTAT.

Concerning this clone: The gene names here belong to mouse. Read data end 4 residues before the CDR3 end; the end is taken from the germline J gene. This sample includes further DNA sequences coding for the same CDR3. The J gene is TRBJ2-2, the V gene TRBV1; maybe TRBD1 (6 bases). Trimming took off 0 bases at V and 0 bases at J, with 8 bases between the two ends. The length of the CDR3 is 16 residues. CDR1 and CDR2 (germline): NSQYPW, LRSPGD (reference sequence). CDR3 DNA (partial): TGCACCTGCAGTGCAGATGCAGGGGCAAACACCGGG. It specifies CTCSADAGANTG. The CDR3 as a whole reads CTCSADAGANTGQLYF.

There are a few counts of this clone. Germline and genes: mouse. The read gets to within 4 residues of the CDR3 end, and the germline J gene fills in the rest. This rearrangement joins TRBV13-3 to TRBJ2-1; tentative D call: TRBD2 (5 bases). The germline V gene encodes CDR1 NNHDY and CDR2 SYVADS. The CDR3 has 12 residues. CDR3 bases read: TGTGCCAGCAAGGACTCCTTGGCT. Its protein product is CASKDSLA. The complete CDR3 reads CASKDSLAEQFF.

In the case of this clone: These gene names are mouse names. Incomplete CDR3 DNA: TGTGCCAGCAGTTACAAGACAAACACA. Translated: CASSYKTNT. The complete CDR3 reads CASSYKTNTEVFF. The chain employs TRBV19 and TRBJ1-1; D remains unclear. Read data end 4 residues before the CDR3 end; the end is taken from the germline J gene. Germline V gene sequence: CDR1 FNHDT, CDR2 SITEND (reference sequence). V was cut by 4 bases and J by 0 bases, with 7 bases left in between. The CDR3 has 13 residues.

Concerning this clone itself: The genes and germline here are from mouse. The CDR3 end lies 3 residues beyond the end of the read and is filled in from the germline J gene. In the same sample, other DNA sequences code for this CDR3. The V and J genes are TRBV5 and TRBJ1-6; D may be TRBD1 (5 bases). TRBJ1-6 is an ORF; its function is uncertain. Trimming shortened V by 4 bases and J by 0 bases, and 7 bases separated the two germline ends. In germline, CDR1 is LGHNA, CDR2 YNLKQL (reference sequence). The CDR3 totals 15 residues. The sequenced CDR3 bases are TGTGCCAGCAGCCCCCAGGGTTCCTATAATTCGCCC. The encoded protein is CASSPQGSYNSP. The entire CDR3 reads CASSPQGSYNSPLYF.

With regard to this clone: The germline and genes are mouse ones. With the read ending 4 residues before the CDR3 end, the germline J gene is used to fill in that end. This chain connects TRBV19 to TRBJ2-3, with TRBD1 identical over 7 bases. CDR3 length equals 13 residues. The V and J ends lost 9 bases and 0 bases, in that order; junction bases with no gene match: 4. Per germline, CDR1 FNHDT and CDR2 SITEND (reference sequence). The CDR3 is CATGQDSAETLYF. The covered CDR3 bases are TGTGCCACCGGACAGGACAGTGCAGAA.

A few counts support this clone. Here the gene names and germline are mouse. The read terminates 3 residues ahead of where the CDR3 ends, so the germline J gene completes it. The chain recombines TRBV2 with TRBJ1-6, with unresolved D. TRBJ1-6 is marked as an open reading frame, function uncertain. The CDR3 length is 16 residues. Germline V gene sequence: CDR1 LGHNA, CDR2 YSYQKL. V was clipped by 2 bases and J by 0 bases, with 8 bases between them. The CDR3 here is CASSQPGNSYNSPLYF. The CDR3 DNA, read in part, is TGTGCCAGCAGCCAACCAGGAAATTCCTATAATTCGCCC.

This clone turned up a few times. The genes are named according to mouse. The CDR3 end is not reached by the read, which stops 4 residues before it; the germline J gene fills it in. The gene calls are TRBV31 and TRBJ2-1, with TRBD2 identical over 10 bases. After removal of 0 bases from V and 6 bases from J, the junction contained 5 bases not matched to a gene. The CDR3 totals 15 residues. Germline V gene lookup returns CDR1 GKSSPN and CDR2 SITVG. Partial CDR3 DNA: TGTGCCTGGAGTCTACCGGGACTGGGGTTTGCT. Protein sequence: CAWSLPGLGFA. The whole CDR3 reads CAWSLPGLGFAEQFF.

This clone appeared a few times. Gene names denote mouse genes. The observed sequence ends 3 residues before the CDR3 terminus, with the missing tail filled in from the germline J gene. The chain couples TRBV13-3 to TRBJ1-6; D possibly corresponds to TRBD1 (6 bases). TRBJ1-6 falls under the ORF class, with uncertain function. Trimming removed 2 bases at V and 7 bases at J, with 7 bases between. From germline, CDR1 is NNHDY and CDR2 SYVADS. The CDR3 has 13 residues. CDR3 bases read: TGTGCCAGCAGTGAAGGGACAAATTCGCCC. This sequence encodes CASSEGTNSP. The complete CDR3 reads CASSEGTNSPLYF.